Given below is one T cell receptor beta chain in context. Its target is not known. This sample is drawn from a study of T cell responses to AZD1222 COVID-19 vaccine. The study, taken as a whole, reports: Two doses of AZD1222 preceded a rise in Spike-specific TCR breadth and depth. The study reported that nearly half of spike-specific TCRs target unmutated variant regions. Most donors were white British, females outnumbered males, and clonal diversity was possibly underestimated.

Generated by immunoSEQ multiplex PCR, the TCRdb table keeps only in-frame clones and is missing some. The table has some 200,000 clones, around 94% seen once; the top ten hold over 1.5%. Germline V gene lookup returns CDR1 MNHNS and CDR2 SASEGT. The V and J ends lost 0 bases and 2 bases respectively, with 4 bases between them. This CDR3 is built from 13 residues. The source material was peripheral blood, sampled 28 days after the second dose of the MenACWY control vaccine. This chain links TRBV6-1 with TRBJ1-2; D is unclear. The receptor was derived from an adult who received the MenACWY meningococcal vaccine as a control. The CDR3 loop is CASSEARNYGYTF. The CDR3 DNA reads TGTGCCAGCAGTGAAGCCAGGAACTATGGCTACACCTTC.